This T cell receptor beta chain emerged from a study of OX40 agonist ivuxolimab in advanced cancers. TCRdb's copy holds only in-frame clones and misses some; the assay was immunoSEQ multiplex PCR. Counted here are more than 25,000 clones, 82% occurring once; the ten biggest clones make up approximately 20%. As to this clone: Antigen unknown.

Exclusion applied to patients with autoimmune disease history or systemic immunosuppression. The V and J ends lost 1 base and 5 bases respectively, with 9 bases between them. The length of the CDR3 is 14 residues. The germline CDR1 and CDR2 sequences are SGHAT and FQDESV (reference sequence). General observations from the study: Dosing at 0.1 to 3.0 mg/kg was accompanied by clonal expansion of CD4+ and CD8+ blood T cells by week 6. It was also the case that some nonresponders had low normalized T-cell clonal expansion.

The chain is built from TRBV11-1 and TRBJ2-1; D remains ambiguous. Sequenced material: CD4+ or CD8+ T cells sorted from blood, taken in a trial of the OX40 agonist ivuxolimab. This TCR came from an adult with an advanced solid tumor such as melanoma, head and neck, liver or kidney cancer. CDR3 residues: CASSLGRFNNEQFF. For the CDR3, the DNA is TGTGCCAGCAGCTTAGGACGGTTTAACAATGAGCAGTTCTTC.